This T cell receptor (beta chain) stems from a study of T-cell memory formation after mild COVID-19. The study's findings and limits: Whereas later expanders leaned CD4+, clones contracting day 15 to 85 showed a balanced CD4/CD8 makeup. SARS-CoV-2 specificity was not confirmed for second-wave clones peaking on day 37. Clones that contracted clustered mainly in CM and EM if CD4+ and in EMRA if CD8+. Certain responding clones were present in pre-infection memory, suggesting participation of cross-reactive memory.

In TCRdb, the 5' RACE reads were re-called with MiXCR into one record per CDR3 protein. The table has under 400,000 distinct CDR3 sequences, 21% seen once. This CDR3 is built from 12 residues. Germline trimming cut 4 bases from V and 6 bases from J; bases unmatched to any gene: 2. Per the germline V gene, CDR1 is SEHNR and CDR2 is FQNEAQ (reference sequence). Remarks on this clonotype: Antigen specificity is unknown.

The source of this sequence is an adult woman who had mild COVID-19 (a few samples of this study predate the infection). Cell type and time point are not known. The chain is built from TRBV7-9 and TRBJ2-7, with 8 nucleotides matching TRBD2. Source material: PBMCs or a T cell subset sorted from them (not recorded which). CDR3 amino acids: CASSSRGGEQYF. CDR3 DNA: TGTGCCAGCAGCTCCCGGGGGGGCGAGCAGTACTTC.